This TCR beta chain was recorded in a study of liver allograft versus peripheral blood T cells. In the study overall: Transplanted-liver T cell receptor repertoires were compared with recipients' peripheral blood repertoires.

TCRdb used MiXCR to reprocess the reads, holding one entry per CDR3 protein. The repertoire consists of about 14,000 distinct CDR3 sequences, with 20% to 25% occurring once and the leading ten covering approximately 5.5%. This CDR3 comprises 16 residues. Per the germline V gene, CDR1 is LNHNV and CDR2 is YYDKDF (reference sequence). After removal of 2 bases from V and 6 bases from J, the junction contained 12 bases not matched to a gene. Judged by abundance, this clonotype is large. The target antigen is unknown. Study-level findings and limits: Liver allograft repertoires of T cell receptors reportedly diverged from peripheral blood repertoires.

The source is a human patient who had a liver transplant. Some T cells may arise from the graft donor. The V gene is TRBV15, the J gene TRBJ1-2; the match to TRBD1 covers 7 bases. For the CDR3, the DNA is TGTGCCACCAGCAGAAGTACCGGGACAGCCGTAGATGGCTACACCTTC. This gives the protein CATSRSTGTAVDGYTF.